Shown below are 11 T cell receptor beta chains from a single sample sequenced in a study of shared clonotypes between healthy human individuals. The table came from immunoSEQ multiplex PCR; TCRdb's copy has only in-frame clones and leaves some out. Of over a million clones in the sample, roughly 80% were seen once. Material for sequencing was memory CD4+ T cells sorted from blood. Subset defined: CD45RA-negative fraction. The receptors were sampled from a man aged 18 to 30 in good health.

The chain joins TRBV10-3 to TRBJ1-1; 9 positions agree with TRBD1. The CDR3 covers 14 residues. The germline CDR1 and CDR2 sequences are ENHRY and SYGVKD. Trimming at V came to 10 bases and at J to 1 base, leaving 7 bases not matched to a gene. This chain's CDR3 is CATGTGSGNTEAFF. In DNA, the CDR3 is TGTGCCACTGGGACAGGGTCGGGGAACACTGAAGCTTTCTTT.

This sequence joins TRBV5-1 and TRBJ2-4; 7 nucleotides align to TRBD1. V trimming: 4 bases; J trimming: 8 bases; junction bases outside the gene matches: 18. The V gene's germline CDR1 is SGHRS and CDR2 YFSETQ. CDR3 length: 17 amino acids. As DNA, the CDR3 is TGCGCCAGCAGCCAGATCCCGACAGGGTCGCGGAACCACATTCAGTACTTC. It encodes CASSQIPTGSRNHIQYF.

This clone was recorded once. This chain connects TRBV5-1 to TRBJ2-1; D possibly uses TRBD1 or TRBD2 (5 bases each). The germline CDR1 and CDR2 sequences are SGHRS and YFSETQ. This CDR3 comprises 18 residues. Between the trimmed V and J ends, which lost 2 bases and 4 bases, there was a span of 22 bases. The DNA for the CDR3 is TGCGCCAGCAGCTTTGGGTATTTGGGGGAGAGGAGTTACAATGAGCAGTTCTTC. This gives the protein CASSFGYLGERSYNEQFF.

The table lists this clone with a few counts. This chain links TRBV30 with TRBJ1-6; D might be TRBD1 (5 bases). The CDR3 covers 13 residues. The germline CDR1 and CDR2 sequences are GTSNPN and SVGIG (reference sequence). V lost 3 bases, J lost 5 bases, and 8 bases lay in between. CDR3: CAWRRGDNSPLHF. CDR3 nucleotides: TGTGCCTGGAGGCGGGGCGATAATTCACCCCTCCACTTT.

This sequence joins TRBV30 and TRBJ1-6; D is ambiguous. This CDR3 has 11 residues. V was trimmed by 7 bases and J by 6 bases, leaving 7 bases between them. Looked up from germline, CDR1 is GTSNPN and CDR2 is SVGIG (reference sequence). The CDR3 DNA follows: TGTGCCTCGGACGGTAATTCACCCCTCCACTTT. This gives the protein CASDGNSPLHF.

This clone was detected many times. V gene TRBV6-1 combines with J gene TRBJ2-2, with 11 nucleotides matching TRBD1. The CDR3 extends over 18 amino acids. Germline V gives CDR1 MNHNS, CDR2 SASEGT. The V and J ends lost 1 base and 0 bases, in that order; junction bases with no gene match: 4. CDR3 sequence: CASSEVLGQGANTGELFF. The CDR3, as DNA: TGTGCCAGCAGTGAAGTCCTGGGACAGGGGGCGAACACCGGGGAGCTGTTTTTT.

The chain joins TRBV19 to TRBJ2-3; TRBD1 or TRBD2 may be the D gene (5 bases each). This CDR3 comprises 15 residues. With 2 bases removed from V and 0 bases from J, the gap between germline ends came to 9 bases. CDR1 and CDR2 from the germline V gene are LNHDA and SQIVND (reference sequence). DNA for the CDR3: TGTGCCAGTAGTATATGGGGGTTGAGCACAGATACGCAGTATTTT. This encodes CASSIWGLSTDTQYF. Full variable domain (rest looked up from reference TRBV19 and TRBJ2-3): DGGITQSPKYLFRKEGQNVTLSCEQNLNHDAMYWYRQDPGQGLRLIYYSQIVNDFQKGDIAEGYSVSREKKESFPLTVTSAQKNPTAFYLCASSIWGLSTDTQYFGPGTRLTVL.

The J gene is TRBJ1-1, the V gene TRBV6-1; D unresolved. CDR3 length: 14 residues. Germline-derived CDR1 and CDR2 are MNHNS and SASEGT. Trimming left V 0 bases short and J 1 base short, with 6 bases between. For the CDR3, the DNA is TGTGCCAGCAGTGAAGCCGCTGGGAACACTGAAGCTTTCTTT. This codes for CASSEAAGNTEAFF.

The chain links TRBV5-1 to TRBJ2-5, with no clear D. In germline, CDR1 is SGHRS, CDR2 YFSETQ. The CDR3 is 13 amino acids. With 4 bases removed from V and 3 bases from J, the gap between germline ends came to 10 bases. As DNA, the CDR3 is TGCGCCAGCAGCCTGGAACCGAAAGAGACCCAGTACTTC. This gives the protein CASSLEPKETQYF.

Details on this clone: Other nucleotide sequences in the sample specify the same CDR3. The rearrangement links TRBV11-2 to TRBJ2-5; no clear D. CDR1 SGHAT and CDR2 FQNNGV come from the germline V gene. V lost 1 base, J lost 5 bases, and 5 bases lay in between. This CDR3 has 12 amino acids. The chain's CDR3 is CASSLVGETQYF. DNA of the CDR3: TGTGCCAGCAGCTTAGTAGGCGAGACCCAGTACTTC.

In regard to this clone: Mismatch with germline at one junction end may stem from a read error. The chain recombines TRBV7-7 with TRBJ2-7; D is perhaps TRBD2 (6 bases). This CDR3 has 15 residues. Germline values: CDR1 SSHAT, CDR2 FNYEAQ (reference sequence). The chain's CDR3 is CASRRDRGETYEQYF. The CDR3 region has the DNA TGTGCTAGCAGACGCGATCGCGGGGAGACCTACGAGCAGTACTTC.